One and the same sample provided the 8 T cell receptor beta chains below, sequenced in a study of T cell responses to AZD1222 COVID-19 vaccine. The assay was immunoSEQ multiplex PCR, and TCRdb's table has in-frame clones only and misses some. The sample lists 150,000 to 200,000 clones; 92% were seen once. The sample in question was peripheral blood, obtained 28 days after the second AZD1222 dose. The source is an adult who received the AZD1222 COVID-19 vaccine.

The CDR3 is CASEGGDTEAFF. The CDR3 nucleotides read TGTGCCAGCGAGGGCGGCGACACTGAAGCTTTCTTT. This chain links TRBV4-2 with TRBJ1-1; unclear D gene. With 8 bases removed from V and 3 bases from J, the gap between germline ends came to 10 bases. Germline lookup yields CDR1 LGHNA and CDR2 YNFKEQ. The CDR3 runs 12 residues.

This chain uses TRBV18 with TRBJ1-4; the D gene is possibly TRBD1 (6 bases). The CDR3 covers 17 residues. Germline V lookup: CDR1 KGHSH, CDR2 LQKENI. V gave up 6 bases and J gave up 0 bases, with 17 bases separating them. This CDR3 reads CASSPRARGPTNEKLFF. CDR3 bases: TGTGCCAGCTCGCCCCGGGCCAGGGGCCCAACTAATGAAAAACTGTTTTTT.

The rearrangement joins TRBV30 to TRBJ2-1; D might be TRBD1 or TRBD2, each matching 5 bases. Germline assignment: CDR1 GTSNPN and CDR2 SVGIG (reference sequence). The CDR3 loop spans 14 amino acids. V gave up 0 bases and J gave up 1 base, with 7 bases separating them. CDR3 bases: TGTGCCTGGAGTGTATGGGGGTCCTACAATGAGCAGTTCTTC. It specifies CAWSVWGSYNEQFF.

This chain connects TRBV4-1 to TRBJ2-3; D might be TRBD2 (6 bases). This CDR3 contains 15 residues. V lost 0 bases to trimming and J lost 12 bases, with 19 bases between them. CDR1 is MGHRA, CDR2 YSYEKL, per germline. The CDR3 reads CASSQEGRRDLNQYF. The CDR3 DNA follows: TGCGCCAGCAGCCAAGAGGGCCGCCGGGACTTGAATCAGTATTTT.

This clone was counted once. The V gene is TRBV2, the J gene TRBJ1-2, with a weak D call TRBD1 (5 bases). The V and J ends lost 2 bases and 3 bases respectively, with 16 bases between them. The CDR3 is made up of 16 amino acids. CDR1 is SNHLY and CDR2 is FYNNEI in the germline V gene. CDR3 amino acids: CASSETWAQGDYGYTF. CDR3 coding DNA: TGTGCCAGCAGTGAAACTTGGGCGCAGGGTGACTATGGCTACACCTTC.

V and J are TRBV28 and TRBJ1-2; TRBD1 is a possible D gene (5 bases). This CDR3 has 13 amino acids. The germline V and J ends were trimmed by 6 bases and 2 bases, with 10 bases remaining between them. Germline CDR1 reads MDHEN; CDR2 reads SYDVKM. CDR3 coding DNA: TGTGCCAGCAGCCGAGACAGAAACTATGGCTACACCTTC. Amino acids: CASSRDRNYGYTF.

V gene TRBV2 combines with J gene TRBJ1-1, with no clear D. V was cut by 4 bases and J by 5 bases, with 5 bases left in between. Germline V gives CDR1 SNHLY, CDR2 FYNNEI. This CDR3 is built from 11 residues. CDR3 in amino acids: CASSVMTEAFF. DNA for the CDR3: TGTGCCAGCAGTGTAATGACTGAAGCTTTCTTT.

The chain uses TRBV29-1 and TRBJ2-1; weak D call: TRBD1 (6 bases). This CDR3 is 12 amino acids long. Germline CDR1 SQVTM, CDR2 ANQGSEA. V lost 3 bases to trimming and J lost 5 bases, with 8 bases between them. The CDR3 bases are TGCAGCGTTGATGACAGGAACAATGAGCAGTTCTTC. Translating it yields CSVDDRNNEQFF.